This T cell receptor (beta chain) stems from a study of T cell responses to AZD1222 COVID-19 vaccine. Whole-study context: Pooling of second doses given at about 4 or about 12 weeks was done. Notes on the study in general: Spike-specific TCR repertoires showed rising breadth and depth after two AZD1222 doses. Females made up more of the donors, who were largely white British, and clonal diversity may have come out too low.

CDR3 length: 13 residues. Germline V gene sequence: CDR1 KGHSH, CDR2 LQKENI. Deletions cut 3 bases from V and 5 bases from J, with 10 bases between. In regard to this clone: Its antigen is as yet unknown.

Here immunoSEQ multiplex PCR was the method, and the copy in TCRdb shows in-frame clones only, minus some. The data contain about 120,000 clones, about 90% of them seen just once; the ten biggest clones take up 8.4%. The V gene is TRBV18, the J gene TRBJ2-5, with a possible D match to TRBD2 (6 bases). This material consisted of peripheral blood, taken on day 0 of AZD1222 vaccination. The receptor was isolated from an adult in good health. CDR3 sequence (DNA): TGTGCCAGCTCACCCCGGAGGGCGGAGACCCAGTACTTC. It is translated as CASSPRRAETQYF.